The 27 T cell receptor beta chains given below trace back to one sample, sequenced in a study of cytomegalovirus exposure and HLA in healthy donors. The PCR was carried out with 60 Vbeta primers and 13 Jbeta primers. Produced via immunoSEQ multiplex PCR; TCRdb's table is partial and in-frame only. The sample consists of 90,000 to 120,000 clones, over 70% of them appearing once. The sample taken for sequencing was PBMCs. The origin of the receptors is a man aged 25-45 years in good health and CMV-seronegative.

CDR3: CASSLIREGSEQFF. The CDR3 nucleotides read TGCGCCAGCAGCTTGATACGGGAAGGCAGTGAGCAGTTCTTC. The V gene is TRBV5-1, the J gene TRBJ2-1; D is possibly TRBD2 (5 bases). Germline V CDR1 and CDR2: SGHRS, YFSETQ. The CDR3 runs to 14 residues. The germline V and J ends were trimmed by 1 base and 9 bases, with 14 bases remaining between them.

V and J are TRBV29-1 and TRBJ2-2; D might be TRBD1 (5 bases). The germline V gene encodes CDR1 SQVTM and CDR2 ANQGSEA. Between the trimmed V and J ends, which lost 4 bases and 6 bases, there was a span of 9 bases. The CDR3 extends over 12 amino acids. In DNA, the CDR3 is TGCAGCGTTGTTGGACATCCCGGGGAGCTGTTTTTT. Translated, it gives CSVVGHPGELFF.

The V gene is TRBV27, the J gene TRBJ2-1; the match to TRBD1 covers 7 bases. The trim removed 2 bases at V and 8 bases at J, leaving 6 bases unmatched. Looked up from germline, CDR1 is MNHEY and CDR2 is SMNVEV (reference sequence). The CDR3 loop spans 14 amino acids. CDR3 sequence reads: CASSLGRQGYEQFF. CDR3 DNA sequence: TGTGCCAGCAGTTTAGGAAGACAGGGCTATGAGCAGTTCTTC.

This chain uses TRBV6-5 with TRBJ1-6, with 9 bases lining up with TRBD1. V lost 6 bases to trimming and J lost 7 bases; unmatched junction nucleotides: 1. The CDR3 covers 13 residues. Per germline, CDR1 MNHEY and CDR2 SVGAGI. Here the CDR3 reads CASRQGANSPLHF. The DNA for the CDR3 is TGTGCCAGCAGACAGGGGGCCAATTCACCCCTCCACTTT.

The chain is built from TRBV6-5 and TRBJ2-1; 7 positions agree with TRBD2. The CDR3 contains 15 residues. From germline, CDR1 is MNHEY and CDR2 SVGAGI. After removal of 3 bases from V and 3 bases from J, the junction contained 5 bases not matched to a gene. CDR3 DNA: TGTGCCAGCAGTTATGGGTCTAGCGGCTACAATGAGCAGTTCTTC. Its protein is CASSYGSSGYNEQFF.

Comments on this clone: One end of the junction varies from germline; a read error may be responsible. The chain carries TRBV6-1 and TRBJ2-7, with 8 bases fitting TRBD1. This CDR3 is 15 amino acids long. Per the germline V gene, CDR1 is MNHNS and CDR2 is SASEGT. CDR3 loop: CASSQAAGGAYEQYF. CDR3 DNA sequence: TGTGCCAGCAGTCAAGCAGCAGGGGGCGCTTACGAGCAGTACTTC.

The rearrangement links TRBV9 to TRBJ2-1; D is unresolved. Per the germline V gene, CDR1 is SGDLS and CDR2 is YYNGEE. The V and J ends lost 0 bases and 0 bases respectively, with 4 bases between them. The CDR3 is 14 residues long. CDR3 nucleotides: TGTGCCAGCAGCGTAGGTAGCTCCTACAATGAGCAGTTCTTC. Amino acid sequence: CASSVGSSYNEQFF.

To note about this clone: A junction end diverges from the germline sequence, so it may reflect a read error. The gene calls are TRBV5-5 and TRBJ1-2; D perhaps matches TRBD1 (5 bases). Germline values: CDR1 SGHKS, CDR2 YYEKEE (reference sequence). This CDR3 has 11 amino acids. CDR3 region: CASNSLGGPSF. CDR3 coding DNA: TGTGCCAGCAACTCTTTGGGGGGTCCCTCCTTC.

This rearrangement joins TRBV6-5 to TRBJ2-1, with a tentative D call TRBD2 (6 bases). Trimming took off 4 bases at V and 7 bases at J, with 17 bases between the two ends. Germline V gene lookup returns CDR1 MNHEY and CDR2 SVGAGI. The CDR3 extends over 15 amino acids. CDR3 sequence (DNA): TGTGCCAGCAGTTCCCTAGCTTGGGCGGGGAATGAGCAGTTCTTC. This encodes CASSSLAWAGNEQFF.

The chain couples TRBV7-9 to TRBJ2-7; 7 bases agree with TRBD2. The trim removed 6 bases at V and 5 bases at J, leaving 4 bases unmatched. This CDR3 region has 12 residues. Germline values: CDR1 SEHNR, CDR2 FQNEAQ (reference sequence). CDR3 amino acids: CASRLAGDEQYF. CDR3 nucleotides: TGTGCCAGCAGGCTCGCGGGGGACGAGCAGTACTTC.

For the CDR3, the DNA is TGTGCCAGCAGCCCGACTGGACTAGCGGGGGGGAATGAGCAGTTCTTC. This sequence encodes CASSPTGLAGGNEQFF. The chain couples TRBV7-9 to TRBJ2-1, with TRBD2 matching 15 bases. The CDR3 loop spans 16 amino acids. V shed 5 bases and J 7 bases; nucleotides not matched to a gene: 6. Germline CDR1 SEHNR, CDR2 FQNEAQ (reference sequence).

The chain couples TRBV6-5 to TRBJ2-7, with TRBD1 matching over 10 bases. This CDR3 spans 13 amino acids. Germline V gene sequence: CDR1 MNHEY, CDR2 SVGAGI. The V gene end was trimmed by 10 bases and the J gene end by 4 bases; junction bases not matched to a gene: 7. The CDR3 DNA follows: TGTGCCACCTCCCGGACAGGGGGGTACGAGCAGTACTTC. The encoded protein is CATSRTGGYEQYF.

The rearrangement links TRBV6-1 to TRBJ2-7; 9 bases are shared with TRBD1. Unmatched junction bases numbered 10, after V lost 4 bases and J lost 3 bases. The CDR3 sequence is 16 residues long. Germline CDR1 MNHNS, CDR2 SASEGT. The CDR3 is CASSANTGGGLYEQYF. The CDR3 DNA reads TGTGCCAGCAGTGCAAATACAGGGGGCGGCCTCTACGAGCAGTACTTC.

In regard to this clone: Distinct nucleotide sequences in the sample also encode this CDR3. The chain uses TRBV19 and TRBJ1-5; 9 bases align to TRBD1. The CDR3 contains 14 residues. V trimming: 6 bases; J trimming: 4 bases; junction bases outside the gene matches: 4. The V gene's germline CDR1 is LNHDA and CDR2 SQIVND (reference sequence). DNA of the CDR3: TGTGCCAGTAGAATTGGGACAGGGAATCAGCCCCAGCATTTT. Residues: CASRIGTGNQPQHF.

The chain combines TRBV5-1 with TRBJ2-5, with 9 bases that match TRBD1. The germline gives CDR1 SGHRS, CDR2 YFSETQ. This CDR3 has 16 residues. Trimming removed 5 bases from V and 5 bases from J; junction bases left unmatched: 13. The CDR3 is CASRSTGQGIRETQYF. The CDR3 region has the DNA TGCGCCAGCAGATCAACGGGACAGGGAATAAGGGAGACCCAGTACTTC. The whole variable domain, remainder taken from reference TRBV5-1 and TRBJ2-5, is KAGVTQTPRYLIKTRGQQVTLSCSPISGHRSVSWYQQTPGQGLQFLFEYFSETQRNKGNFPGRFSGRQFSNSRSEMNVSTLELGDSALYLCASRSTGQGIRETQYFGPGTRLLVL.

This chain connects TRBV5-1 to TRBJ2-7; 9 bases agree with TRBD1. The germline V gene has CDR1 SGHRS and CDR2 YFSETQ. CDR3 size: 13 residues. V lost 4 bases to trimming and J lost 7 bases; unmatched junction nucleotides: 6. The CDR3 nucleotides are TGCGCCAGCAGCCGACAGGGGGTAAGGGAGCAGTACTTC. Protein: CASSRQGVREQYF. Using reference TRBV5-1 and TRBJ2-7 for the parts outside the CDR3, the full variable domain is KAGVTQTPRYLIKTRGQQVTLSCSPISGHRSVSWYQQTPGQGLQFLFEYFSETQRNKGNFPGRFSGRQFSNSRSEMNVSTLELGDSALYLCASSRQGVREQYFGPGTRLTVT.

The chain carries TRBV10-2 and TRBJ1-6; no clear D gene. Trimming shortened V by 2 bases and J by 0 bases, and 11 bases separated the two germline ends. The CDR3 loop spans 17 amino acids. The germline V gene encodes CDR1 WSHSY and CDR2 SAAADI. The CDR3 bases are TGCGCCAGCAGTGAGAGGCCAGGAAGCTCCTATAATTCACCCCTCCACTTT. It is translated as CASSERPGSSYNSPLHF.

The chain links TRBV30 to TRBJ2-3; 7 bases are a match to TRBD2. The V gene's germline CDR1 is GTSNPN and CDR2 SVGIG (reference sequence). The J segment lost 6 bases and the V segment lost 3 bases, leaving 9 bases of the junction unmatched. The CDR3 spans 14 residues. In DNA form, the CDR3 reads TGTGCCTGGAGCAGACTAGCCGTGGGGGATACGCAGTATTTT. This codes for CAWSRLAVGDTQYF.

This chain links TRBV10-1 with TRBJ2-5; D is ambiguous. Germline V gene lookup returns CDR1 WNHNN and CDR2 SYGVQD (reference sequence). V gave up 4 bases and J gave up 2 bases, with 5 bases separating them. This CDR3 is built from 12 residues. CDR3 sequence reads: CASSGGQETQYF. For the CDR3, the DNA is TGCGCCAGCAGTGGAGGACAAGAGACCCAGTACTTC.

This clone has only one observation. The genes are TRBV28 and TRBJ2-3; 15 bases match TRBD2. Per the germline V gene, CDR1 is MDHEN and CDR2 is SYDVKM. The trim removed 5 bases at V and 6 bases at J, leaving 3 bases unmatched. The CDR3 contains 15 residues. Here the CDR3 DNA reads TGTGCCAGCAGTCTCGGGACTAGCGGGAGGGATACGCAGTATTTT. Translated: CASSLGTSGRDTQYF.

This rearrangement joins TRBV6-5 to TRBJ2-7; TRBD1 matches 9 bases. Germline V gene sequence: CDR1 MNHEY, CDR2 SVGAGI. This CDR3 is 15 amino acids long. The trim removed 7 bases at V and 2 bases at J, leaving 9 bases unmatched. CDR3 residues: CASKRDREHTYEQYF. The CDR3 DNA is TGTGCCAGCAAAAGGGACAGGGAACACACCTACGAGCAGTACTTC.

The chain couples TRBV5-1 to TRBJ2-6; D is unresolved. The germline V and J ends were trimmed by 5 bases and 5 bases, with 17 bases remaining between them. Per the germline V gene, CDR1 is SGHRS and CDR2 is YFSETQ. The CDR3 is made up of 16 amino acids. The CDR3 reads CASSLVSLRWANVLTF. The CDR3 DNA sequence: TGCGCCAGCAGTCTAGTGAGCCTGCGGTGGGCCAACGTCCTGACTTTC.

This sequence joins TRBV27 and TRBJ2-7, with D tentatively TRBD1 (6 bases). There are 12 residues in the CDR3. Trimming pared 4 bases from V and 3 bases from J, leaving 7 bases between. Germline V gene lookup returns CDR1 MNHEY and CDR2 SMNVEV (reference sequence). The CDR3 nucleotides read TGTGCCAGCAGTTCACAGGGCTACGAGCAGTACTTC. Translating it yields CASSSQGYEQYF.

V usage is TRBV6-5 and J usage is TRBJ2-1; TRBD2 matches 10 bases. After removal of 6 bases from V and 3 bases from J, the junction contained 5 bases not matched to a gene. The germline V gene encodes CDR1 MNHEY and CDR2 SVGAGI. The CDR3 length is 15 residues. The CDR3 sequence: CASSQLAGNYNEQFF. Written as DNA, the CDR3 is TGTGCCAGCAGCCAACTAGCGGGAAACTACAATGAGCAGTTCTTC.

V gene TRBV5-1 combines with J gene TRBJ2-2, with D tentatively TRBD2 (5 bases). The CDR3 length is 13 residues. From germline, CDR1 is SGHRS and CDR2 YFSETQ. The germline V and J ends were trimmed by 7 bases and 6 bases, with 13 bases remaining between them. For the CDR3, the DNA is TGCGCCAGCTCCCGCGGAGGCGCCGGGGAGCTGTTTTTT. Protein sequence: CASSRGGAGELFF.

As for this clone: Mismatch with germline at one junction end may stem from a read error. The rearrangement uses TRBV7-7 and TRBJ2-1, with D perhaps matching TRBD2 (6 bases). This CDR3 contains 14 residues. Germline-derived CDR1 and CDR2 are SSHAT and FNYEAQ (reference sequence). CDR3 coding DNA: TGTGCTAGCAGCTCCTCTGGGGGAGGCGATGAGCAGTTCTTC. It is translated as CASSSSGGGDEQFF.

CDR3 nucleotides: TGTGCCAGCAGCTTGGTAGGCGGTCTCTACGAGCAGTACTTC. It specifies CASSLVGGLYEQYF. The genes are TRBV5-6 and TRBJ2-5; no clear D gene. Near its end, the DNA agrees better with TRBJ2-7, so the J call may be wrong. In germline, CDR1 is SGHDT, CDR2 YYEEEE. CDR3 length: 14 residues.